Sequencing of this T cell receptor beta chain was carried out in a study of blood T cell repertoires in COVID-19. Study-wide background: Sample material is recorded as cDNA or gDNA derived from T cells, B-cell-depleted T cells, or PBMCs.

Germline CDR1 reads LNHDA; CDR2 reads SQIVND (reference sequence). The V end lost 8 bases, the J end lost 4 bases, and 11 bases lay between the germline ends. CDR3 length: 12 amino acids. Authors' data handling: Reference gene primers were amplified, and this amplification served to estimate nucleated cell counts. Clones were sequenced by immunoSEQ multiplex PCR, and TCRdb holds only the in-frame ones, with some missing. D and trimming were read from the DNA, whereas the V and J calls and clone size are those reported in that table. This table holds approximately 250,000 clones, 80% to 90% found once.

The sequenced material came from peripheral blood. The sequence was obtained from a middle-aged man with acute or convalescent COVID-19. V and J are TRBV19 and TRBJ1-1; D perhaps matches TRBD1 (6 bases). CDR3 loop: CASRRTATEAFF. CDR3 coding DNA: TGTGCCAGTCGAAGGACAGCCACTGAAGCTTTCTTT.